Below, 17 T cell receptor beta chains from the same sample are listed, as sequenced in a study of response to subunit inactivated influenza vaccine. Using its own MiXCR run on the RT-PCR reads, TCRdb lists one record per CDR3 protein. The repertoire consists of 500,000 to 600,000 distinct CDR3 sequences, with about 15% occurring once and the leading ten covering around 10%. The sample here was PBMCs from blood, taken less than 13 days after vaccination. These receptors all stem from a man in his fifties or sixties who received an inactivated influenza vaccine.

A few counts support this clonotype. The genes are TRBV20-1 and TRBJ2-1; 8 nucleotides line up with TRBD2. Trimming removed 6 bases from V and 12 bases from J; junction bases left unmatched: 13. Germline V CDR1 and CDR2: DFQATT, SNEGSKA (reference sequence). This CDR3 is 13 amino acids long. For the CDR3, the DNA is TGCAGTGCCCCGATCCCAGCGGGGGCCACGCAGTTCTTC. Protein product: CSAPIPAGATQFF.

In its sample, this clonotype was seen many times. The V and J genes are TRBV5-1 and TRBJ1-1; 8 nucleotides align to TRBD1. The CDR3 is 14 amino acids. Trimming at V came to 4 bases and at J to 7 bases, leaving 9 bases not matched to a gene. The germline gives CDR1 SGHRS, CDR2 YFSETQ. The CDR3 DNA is TGCGCCAGCAGCGTCCGGGACAGGAGCGTTGAAGCTTTCTTT. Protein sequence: CASSVRDRSVEAFF.

The CDR3 DNA follows: TGTGCCAGCAGCTTGAATGGACAGGGGGTTCGGGAGACCCAGTACTTC. It is translated as CASSLNGQGVRETQYF. This chain connects TRBV5-5 to TRBJ2-5; 10 bases agree with TRBD1. CDR1 is SGHKS and CDR2 is YYEKEE in the germline V gene (reference sequence). The CDR3 runs 16 residues. The V gene end was trimmed by 1 base and the J gene end by 5 bases; junction bases not matched to a gene: 8.

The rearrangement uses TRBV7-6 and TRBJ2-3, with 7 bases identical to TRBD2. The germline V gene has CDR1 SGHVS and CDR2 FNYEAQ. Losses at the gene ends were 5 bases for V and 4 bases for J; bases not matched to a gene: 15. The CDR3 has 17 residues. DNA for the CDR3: TGTGCCAGCAGCCCGGTCGTTGGGCGGGAGATTTCAGATACGCAGTATTTT. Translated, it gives CASSPVVGREISDTQYF.

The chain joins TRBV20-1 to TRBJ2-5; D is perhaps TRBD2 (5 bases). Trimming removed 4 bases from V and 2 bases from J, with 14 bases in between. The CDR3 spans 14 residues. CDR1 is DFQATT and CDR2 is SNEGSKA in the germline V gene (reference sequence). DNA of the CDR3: TGCAGTGCTACCACGCCCGGGGTACAAGAGACCCAGTACTTC. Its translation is CSATTPGVQETQYF.

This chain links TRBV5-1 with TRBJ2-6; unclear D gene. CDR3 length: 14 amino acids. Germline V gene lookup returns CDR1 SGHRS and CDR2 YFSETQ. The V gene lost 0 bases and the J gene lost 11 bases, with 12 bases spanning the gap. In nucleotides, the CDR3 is TGCGCCAGCAGCTTGGCCCAGCTTGACGACGTCCTGACTTTC. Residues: CASSLAQLDDVLTF.

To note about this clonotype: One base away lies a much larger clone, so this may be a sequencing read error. The CDR3 DNA follows: TGTGCCAGCAGCTTAGTGGGGAACCAGTACTTC. It yields the protein CASSLVGNQYF. This chain joins TRBV7-2 and TRBJ2-7; unclear D gene. The CDR3 spans 11 residues. Trimming shortened V by 1 base and J by 10 bases, and 8 bases separated the two germline ends. CDR1 SGHTA and CDR2 FQGNSA come from the germline V gene.

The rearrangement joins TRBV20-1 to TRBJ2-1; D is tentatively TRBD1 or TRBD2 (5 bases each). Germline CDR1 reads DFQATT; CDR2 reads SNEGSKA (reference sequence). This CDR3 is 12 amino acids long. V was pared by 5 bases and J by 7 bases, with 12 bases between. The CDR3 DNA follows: TGCAGTGCTCAGGGCCCGGGAAATGAGCAGTTCTTC. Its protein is CSAQGPGNEQFF.

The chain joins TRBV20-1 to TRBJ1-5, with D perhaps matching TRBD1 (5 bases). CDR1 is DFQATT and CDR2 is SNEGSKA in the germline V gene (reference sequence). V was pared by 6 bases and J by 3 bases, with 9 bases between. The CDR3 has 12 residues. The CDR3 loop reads CSARTPNQPQHF. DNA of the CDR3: TGCAGTGCCCGGACACCCAATCAGCCCCAGCATTTT.

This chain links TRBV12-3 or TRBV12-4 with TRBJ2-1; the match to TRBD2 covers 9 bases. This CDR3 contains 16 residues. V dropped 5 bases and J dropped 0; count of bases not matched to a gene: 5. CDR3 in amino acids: CASSATSGSSYNEQFF. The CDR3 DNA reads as TGTGCCAGCAGTGCGACTAGCGGAAGCTCCTACAATGAGCAGTTCTTC.

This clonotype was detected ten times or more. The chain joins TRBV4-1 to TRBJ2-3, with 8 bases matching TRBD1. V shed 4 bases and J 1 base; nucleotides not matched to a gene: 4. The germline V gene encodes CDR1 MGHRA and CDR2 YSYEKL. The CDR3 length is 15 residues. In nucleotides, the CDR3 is TGCGCCAGCAGCCGGACAGGGAAGGGCACAGATACGCAGTATTTT. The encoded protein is CASSRTGKGTDTQYF.

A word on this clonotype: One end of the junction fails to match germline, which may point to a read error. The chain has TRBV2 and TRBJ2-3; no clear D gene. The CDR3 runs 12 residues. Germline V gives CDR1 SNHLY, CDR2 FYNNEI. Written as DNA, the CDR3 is TGTGTCAGCAGTCGCGACACAGATACGCAGTATTTT. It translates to CVSSRDTDTQYF.

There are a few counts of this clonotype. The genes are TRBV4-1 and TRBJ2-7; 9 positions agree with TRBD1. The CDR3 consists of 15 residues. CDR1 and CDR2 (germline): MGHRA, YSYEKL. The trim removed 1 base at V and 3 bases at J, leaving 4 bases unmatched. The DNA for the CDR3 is TGCGCCAGCAGCCAAGGTCCGGGACAGGGCTACGAGCAGTACTTC. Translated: CASSQGPGQGYEQYF.

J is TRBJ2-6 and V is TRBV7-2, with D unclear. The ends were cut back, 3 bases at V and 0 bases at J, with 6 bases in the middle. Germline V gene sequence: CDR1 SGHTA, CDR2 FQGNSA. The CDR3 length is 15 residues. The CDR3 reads CASSFSLSGANVLTF. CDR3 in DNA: TGTGCCAGCAGCTTTAGCCTCTCTGGGGCCAACGTCCTGACTTTC.

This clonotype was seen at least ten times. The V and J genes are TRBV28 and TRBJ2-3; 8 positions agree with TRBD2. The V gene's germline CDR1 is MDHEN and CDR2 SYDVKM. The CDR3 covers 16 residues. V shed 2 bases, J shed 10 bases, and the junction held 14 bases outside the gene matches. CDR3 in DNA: TGTGCCAGCAGTTTAGGGGCTCTAGGAGCGGGAGTTGCGCAGTATTTT. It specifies CASSLGALGAGVAQYF.

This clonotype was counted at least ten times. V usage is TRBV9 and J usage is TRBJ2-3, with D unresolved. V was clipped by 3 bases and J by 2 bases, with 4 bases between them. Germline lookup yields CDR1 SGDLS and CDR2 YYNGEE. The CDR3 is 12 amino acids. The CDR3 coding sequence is TGTGCCAGCAGCGCTCACACAGATACGCAGTATTTT. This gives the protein CASSAHTDTQYF.

CDR3 nucleotide sequence: TGTGCCACCGGACTAGCGGAGTACAATGAGCAGTTCTTC. Its protein product is CATGLAEYNEQFF. V and J are TRBV6-1 and TRBJ2-1; 10 nucleotides line up with TRBD2. The CDR3 loop spans 13 amino acids. From germline, CDR1 is MNHNS and CDR2 SASEGT. Germline trimming cut 10 bases from V and 4 bases from J; bases unmatched to any gene: 4.